The next 21 T cell receptor beta chains were all read from a single sample in a study of T cell clones after liver transplantation. Some clones are missing from TCRdb's copy, which holds only in-frame ones; the method was immunoSEQ multiplex PCR. The sample includes roughly 16,000 clones, 70% to 90% of them seen just once. The material sequenced was CD8+ T cells from blood, taken less than 50 months after liver transplant. The receptor source for this set is a human patient who received a liver transplant. Certain T cells may be donor cells from the graft.

This clone was seen more than once but under ten times. The DNA of the CDR3 is TGTGCCAGTAGTATAGGGTTGAGAGGGGAGGAGACCCAGTACTTC. It translates to CASSIGLRGEETQYF. J is TRBJ2-5 and V is TRBV19; TRBD1 or TRBD2 may be the D gene (5 bases each). CDR1 is LNHDA, CDR2 SQIVND, per germline (reference sequence). The CDR3 has 15 amino acids. V was trimmed by 1 base and J by 5 bases, leaving 14 bases between them.

V is TRBV9 and J is TRBJ2-1; TRBD2 aligns across 11 bases. Germline loops: CDR1 SGDLS, CDR2 YYNGEE. The CDR3 sequence is 18 residues long. J lost 5 bases, V lost 0 bases, and 10 bases had no gene match. CDR3 nucleotide sequence: TGTGCCAGCAGCGTAGGACGTTTTACTAGCGGGAGCGACAATGAGCAGTTCTTC. Amino acids: CASSVGRFTSGSDNEQFF.

The table lists this clone with a count of one. The V call is TRBV9, the J call TRBJ2-7, with D possibly matching TRBD2 (5 bases). From germline, CDR1 is SGDLS and CDR2 YYNGEE. The CDR3 loop spans 16 amino acids. Trimming removed 0 bases at V and 5 bases at J, with 18 bases between. In nucleotides, the CDR3 is TGTGCCAGCAGCGTAGTGAGGGCGATGGAAGCGGACGAGCAGTACTTC. Translated: CASSVVRAMEADEQYF.

This clone came up a few times. This chain links TRBV28 with TRBJ2-7, with TRBD2 matching over 8 bases. CDR3 length equals 13 residues. Germline CDR1 MDHEN, CDR2 SYDVKM. Unmatched junction bases numbered 5, after V lost 3 bases and J lost 7 bases. The CDR3 spells CASSLYSGIEQYF. CDR3 bases: TGTGCCAGCAGTTTGTATAGCGGGATTGAGCAGTACTTC.

The rearrangement uses TRBV4-1 and TRBJ2-5, with TRBD1 matching 7 bases. Looked up from germline, CDR1 is MGHRA and CDR2 is YSYEKL. V shed 4 bases, J shed 1 base, and the junction held 3 bases outside the gene matches. This CDR3 comprises 14 residues. The CDR3 nucleotides are TGCGCCAGCAGCCCGGGACAGCCCCAAGAGACCCAGTACTTC. Translating it yields CASSPGQPQETQYF.

This rearrangement joins TRBV7-2 to TRBJ2-2, with 8 bases aligning to TRBD2. V was pared by 2 bases and J by 8 bases, with 7 bases of the junction left unmatched. The CDR3 covers 15 residues. Germline V gene sequence: CDR1 SGHTA, CDR2 FQGNSA. As DNA, the CDR3 is TGTGCCAGCAGCTTACCCTGGGCGGGAGGTGGGGAGCTGTTTTTT. This sequence encodes CASSLPWAGGGELFF.

The V call is TRBV7-3, the J call TRBJ2-3, with D tentatively TRBD1 (6 bases). The germline V and J ends were trimmed by 4 bases and 2 bases, with 10 bases remaining between them. Per germline, CDR1 SGHTA and CDR2 FQGTGA. This CDR3 region has 14 residues. The CDR3 region has the DNA TGTGCCAGCAGCTCCGGACAGCACACAGATACGCAGTATTTT. It yields the protein CASSSGQHTDTQYF.

The J gene is TRBJ2-2, the V gene TRBV9, with 14 bases matching TRBD2. Germline V CDR1 and CDR2: SGDLS, YYNGEE. This CDR3 region has 18 residues. Trimming took 4 bases from V and 0 from J; bases not matched to a gene: 5. CDR3 DNA: TGTGCCAGCAGCCCCGGGACTAGCGGGGGATCGAACACCGGGGAGCTGTTTTTT. Residues: CASSPGTSGGSNTGELFF. The entire variable domain, with the rest obtained from reference TRBV9 and TRBJ2-2, is as follows: DSGVTQTPKHLITATGQRVTLRCSPRSGDLSVYWYQQSLDQGLQFLIQYYNGEERAKGNILERFSAQQFPDLHSELNLSSLELGDSALYFCASSPGTSGGSNTGELFFGEGSRLTVL.

The chain carries TRBV27 and TRBJ2-3; weak D call: TRBD2 (6 bases). CDR1 and CDR2 (germline): MNHEY, SMNVEV (reference sequence). V dropped 11 bases and J dropped 0 bases, with 15 bases sitting between them. This CDR3 spans 14 amino acids. The CDR3 protein is CACGVPLSTDTQYF. CDR3 in DNA: TGTGCCTGCGGGGTTCCTTTAAGCACAGATACGCAGTATTTT.

The V call is TRBV27, the J call TRBJ1-1, with no clear D. The germline V gene encodes CDR1 MNHEY and CDR2 SMNVEV (reference sequence). Trimming left V 6 bases short and J 0 bases short, with 5 bases between. This CDR3 spans 12 amino acids. CDR3 in DNA: TGTGCCAGCAGGGTCTTGAACACTGAAGCTTTCTTT. This encodes CASRVLNTEAFF.

The chain carries TRBV7-2 and TRBJ2-1, with D possibly matching TRBD1 (5 bases). V lost 1 base to trimming and J lost 0 bases, with 16 bases between them. CDR1 is SGHTA and CDR2 is FQGNSA in the germline V gene. CDR3 length equals 18 residues. Here the CDR3 DNA reads TGTGCCAGCAGCTTAGTCCCCCTCGACAGTGACTCCTACAATGAGCAGTTCTTC. It translates to CASSLVPLDSDSYNEQFF.

This clone has a handful of counts. V gene TRBV6-6 combines with J gene TRBJ1-2; TRBD1 matches at 10 bases. The V gene end was trimmed by 1 base and the J gene end by 7 bases; junction bases not matched to a gene: 6. The CDR3 has 15 residues. Germline V lookup: CDR1 MNHNY, CDR2 SVGAGI (reference sequence). This chain's CDR3 is CASSYFGTGEGGYTF. CDR3 sequence (DNA): TGTGCCAGCAGTTACTTTGGGACAGGGGAGGGTGGCTACACCTTC.

CDR3 coding DNA: TGTGCCACTGAAGGCCAGGGGATCCCTGAGCAGTTCTTC. As protein: CATEGQGIPEQFF. The V gene is TRBV27, the J gene TRBJ2-1; possible D gene TRBD1, 6 bases. Deletions cut 10 bases from V and 9 bases from J, with 19 bases between. The CDR3 runs to 13 residues. CDR1 and CDR2 from the germline V gene are MNHEY and SMNVEV (reference sequence).

The chain couples TRBV7-3 to TRBJ1-1, with D uncertain. The CDR3 is 11 amino acids. CDR1 SGHTA and CDR2 FQGTGA come from the germline V gene. V was trimmed by 5 bases and J by 7 bases, leaving 8 bases between them. The CDR3 DNA follows: TGTGCCAGCAGCAATTCAAATGAAGCTTTCTTT. Encoded protein: CASSNSNEAFF.

In this sample, this clone turned up once. The chain recombines TRBV5-4 with TRBJ1-3; 8 bases match TRBD1. Germline-derived CDR1 and CDR2 are SGHNT and YYREEE (reference sequence). This CDR3 has 15 residues. V was clipped by 3 bases and J by 4 bases; unmatched bases: 6. In DNA form, the CDR3 reads TGTGCCAGCAGCTGGCAGGGGGCGCGCGGAAACACCATATATTTT. Amino acid sequence: CASSWQGARGNTIYF.

V and J are TRBV5-1 and TRBJ2-7, with unresolved D. CDR3 length: 12 amino acids. V gave up 2 bases and J gave up 7 bases, with 10 bases separating them. CDR1 is SGHRS, CDR2 YFSETQ, per germline. The CDR3 sequence is CASSLPTGEQYF. In nucleotides, the CDR3 is TGCGCCAGCAGCTTACCCACCGGGGAGCAGTACTTC.

The genes are TRBV19 and TRBJ2-1; unclear D gene. Trimming shortened V by 6 bases and J by 2 bases, and 8 bases separated the two germline ends. Germline V gene lookup returns CDR1 LNHDA and CDR2 SQIVND (reference sequence). CDR3 length equals 13 residues. This CDR3 reads CASRDGTYNEQFF. The CDR3 nucleotides read TGTGCCAGTAGGGATGGGACCTACAATGAGCAGTTCTTC.

V usage is TRBV4-1 and J usage is TRBJ2-7; TRBD2 is a possible D gene (5 bases). The CDR3 extends over 16 amino acids. Deletions cut 6 bases from V and 3 bases from J, with 21 bases between. Germline V lookup: CDR1 MGHRA, CDR2 YSYEKL. CDR3 nucleotides: TGCGCCAGCAGTCTAAAGGTCGGGTCGGAGGTCTACGAGCAGTACTTC. This encodes CASSLKVGSEVYEQYF.

This chain links TRBV6-5 with TRBJ2-7; D gene ambiguous. Looked up from germline, CDR1 is MNHEY and CDR2 is SVGAGI. The CDR3 is made up of 11 amino acids. The germline V and J ends were trimmed by 6 bases and 0 bases, with 3 bases remaining between them. CDR3 nucleotides: TGTGCCAGCAGCCACTCCTACGAGCAGTACTTC. Its translation: CASSHSYEQYF.

A note on this clone: A much larger clone sits a single nucleotide away, making a read error possible. The chain couples TRBV7-3 to TRBJ2-7, with TRBD1 identical over 11 bases. Looked up from germline, CDR1 is SGHTA and CDR2 is FQGTGA. This CDR3 is built from 14 residues. The trim removed 6 bases at V and 2 bases at J, leaving 3 bases unmatched. CDR3 region: CASSPGQGAYEQYF. The CDR3 DNA reads TGTGCCAGCAGTCCGGGACAGGGGGCCTACGAGCAGTACTTC.

J is TRBJ2-3 and V is TRBV9; 8 positions match TRBD1. The CDR3 contains 17 residues. CDR1 is SGDLS, CDR2 YYNGEE, per germline. The junction had 13 bases not matched to a gene; V was cut back by 1 base and J by 6 bases. The CDR3 spells CASSVNARGLQLDTQYF. As DNA, the CDR3 is TGTGCCAGCAGCGTAAACGCCAGGGGGCTGCAACTCGATACGCAGTATTTT.